Below are 31 T cell receptor beta chains sequenced from a single sample in a study of cytomegalovirus exposure and HLA in healthy donors (dated by TCRdb to 2016 to 2017). Library preparation used the immunoSEQ multiplex PCR assay. For the multiplex PCR, a mixture combining 60 forward primers for TCR Vbeta segments and 13 reverse primers for TCR Jbeta segments was used. This immuneACCESS table, as held by TCRdb, lists in-frame sequences with V and J called but not all clones. Of the missing ones, under half trace to an unresolved V gene in checked studies; the others have no known cause. The sample table gives tens of thousands of clones. Together, the top ten hold approximately 8.8% of the sample. The sample was PBMCs. These receptor sequences come from a male donor in good health and CMV-seronegative.

V usage is TRBV7-9 and J usage is TRBJ2-2; 9 bases line up with TRBD2. The CDR3 contains 15 residues. With 5 bases clipped from V and 6 bases from J, the junction kept 7 bases outside the gene matches. Germline CDR1 SEHNR, CDR2 FQNEAQ (reference sequence). CDR3 sequence: CASSLKLAGAGELFF. CDR3 in DNA: TGTGCCAGCAGCCTGAAGTTAGCGGGAGCCGGGGAGCTGTTTTTT.

The chain recombines TRBV19 with TRBJ2-7; 10 nucleotides line up with TRBD2. The CDR3 is 15 residues long. CDR1 is LNHDA and CDR2 is SQIVND in the germline V gene (reference sequence). Unmatched junction bases numbered 6, after V lost 6 bases and J lost 1 base. The chain's CDR3 is CASSSTSGVSYEQYF. As DNA, the CDR3 is TGTGCCAGTAGCTCTACTAGCGGGGTTTCCTACGAGCAGTACTTC.

The chain links TRBV7-9 to TRBJ2-6, with a weak D call TRBD1 (5 bases). V was shortened by 5 bases and J by 0 bases, with 14 bases between the two germline ends. The CDR3 is made up of 17 amino acids. Looked up from germline, CDR1 is SEHNR and CDR2 is FQNEAQ (reference sequence). The CDR3 sequence: CASSPLRQNSGANVLTF. The CDR3 region has the DNA TGTGCCAGCAGCCCACTACGACAGAACTCTGGGGCCAACGTCCTGACTTTC.

The chain recombines TRBV7-2 with TRBJ2-7; no firm D call. The germline V and J ends were trimmed by 5 bases and 4 bases, with 9 bases remaining between them. This CDR3 is built from 12 residues. Looked up from germline, CDR1 is SGHTA and CDR2 is FQGNSA. CDR3 amino acids: CASSPQSYEQYF. DNA for the CDR3: TGTGCCAGCAGCCCTCAGTCTTACGAGCAGTACTTC.

This chain connects TRBV19 to TRBJ1-5; tentative D call: TRBD1 (5 bases). The germline V gene encodes CDR1 LNHDA and CDR2 SQIVND (reference sequence). Trimming removed 6 bases from V and 2 bases from J, with 11 bases in between. CDR3 size: 14 residues. The CDR3 loop is CASSARGGNQPQHF. The CDR3 DNA is TGTGCCAGTAGCGCCCGGGGGGGCAATCAGCCCCAGCATTTT.

The chain employs TRBV5-6 and TRBJ1-2; perhaps TRBD1 as D (5 bases). The CDR3 is 12 amino acids. Germline CDR1 is SGHDT and CDR2 is YYEEEE. The CDR3 coding sequence is TGTGCTTCCGGAGGGGCTAACTATGGCTACACCTTC. Protein: CASGGANYGYTF.

This rearrangement joins TRBV5-1 to TRBJ2-7; 11 bases match TRBD2. From germline, CDR1 is SGHRS and CDR2 YFSETQ. The CDR3 is made up of 17 amino acids. V shed 3 bases, J shed 2 bases, and the junction held 10 bases outside the gene matches. CDR3 DNA sequence: TGCGCCAGCAGCTGGGATACTAGCGGGAGCCCTACCTACGAGCAGTACTTC. Residues: CASSWDTSGSPTYEQYF. Based on the CDR3 plus reference TRBV5-1 and TRBJ2-7, the full variable domain is KAGVTQTPRYLIKTRGQQVTLSCSPISGHRSVSWYQQTPGQGLQFLFEYFSETQRNKGNFPGRFSGRQFSNSRSEMNVSTLELGDSALYLCASSWDTSGSPTYEQYFGPGTRLTVT.

The chain has TRBV5-5 and TRBJ1-4; D is unresolved. The V and J ends lost 0 bases and 0 bases respectively, with 6 bases between them. The CDR3 contains 15 residues. The V gene's germline CDR1 is SGHKS and CDR2 YYEKEE (reference sequence). CDR3 amino acids: CASSLDRATNEKLFF. The CDR3 nucleotides are TGTGCCAGCAGCTTGGACAGAGCAACTAATGAAAAACTGTTTTTT.

CDR3 nucleotides: TGTGCCACCAGCGCTAGGACAGGGATAGTTGGCGAGCAGTACTTC. Translation: CATSARTGIVGEQYF. The rearrangement joins TRBV15 to TRBJ2-7; 8 bases agree with TRBD1. V shed 5 bases and J 6 bases; nucleotides not matched to a gene: 12. The CDR3 spans 15 residues. Germline CDR1 is LNHNV and CDR2 is YYDKDF (reference sequence).

This chain joins TRBV7-6 and TRBJ2-3; possibly TRBD1 for D (7 bases). V gave up 2 bases and J gave up 10 bases, with 28 bases separating them. Germline lookup yields CDR1 SGHVS and CDR2 FNYEAQ. This CDR3 contains 18 residues. CDR3 protein: CASSLSLRIRGDPKSQYF. In nucleotides, the CDR3 is TGTGCCAGCAGCTTATCTCTTCGGATCAGGGGGGACCCAAAGTCGCAGTATTTT.

The chain is built from TRBV5-1 and TRBJ2-1; a weak D match, TRBD2 (6 bases). CDR3 length: 13 residues. Deletions cut 4 bases from V and 8 bases from J, with 13 bases between. The germline V gene encodes CDR1 SGHRS and CDR2 YFSETQ. Written as DNA, the CDR3 is TGCGCCAGCAGCGCGATTAGCGGATATGAGCAGTTCTTC. Translated: CASSAISGYEQFF. The full variable domain, in which reference TRBV5-1 and TRBJ2-1 provide the parts outside the CDR3, is KAGVTQTPRYLIKTRGQQVTLSCSPISGHRSVSWYQQTPGQGLQFLFEYFSETQRNKGNFPGRFSGRQFSNSRSEMNVSTLELGDSALYLCASSAISGYEQFFGPGTRLTVL.

J is TRBJ2-5 and V is TRBV28, with 9 bases lining up with TRBD1. The J call may be wrong; the DNA end is better matched by TRBJ2-7. The CDR3 spans 15 residues. Germline V gene data show CDR1 as MDHEN and CDR2 as SYDVKM. CDR3 in DNA: TGTGCCAGCACCCCGGGGACAGGGATCCCCTACGAGCAGTACTTC. Amino acids: CASTPGTGIPYEQYF.

The chain links TRBV7-2 to TRBJ1-4, with 7 positions matching TRBD1. J gave up 1 base and V 5 bases, and 7 bases lay outside the gene matches. This CDR3 contains 16 residues. Germline V CDR1 and CDR2: SGHTA, FQGNSA. The CDR3 DNA is TGTGCCAGCAGCCCCAAACAGGGGAGAACTAATGAAAAACTGTTTTTT. Amino acids: CASSPKQGRTNEKLFF. The entire variable domain, with the rest obtained from reference TRBV7-2 and TRBJ1-4, is as follows: GAGVSQSPSNKVTEKGKDVELRCDPISGHTALYWYRQSLGQGLEFLIYFQGNSAPDKSGLPSDRFSAERTGGSVSTLTIQRTQQEDSAVYLCASSPKQGRTNEKLFFGSGTQLSVL.

CDR3 bases: TGTGCCAGCAGTGCGCTAGGGGCTGGGACTAATGAAAAACTGTTTTTT. Its protein product is CASSALGAGTNEKLFF. The chain recombines TRBV7-6 with TRBJ1-4; D perhaps matches TRBD1 (5 bases). The V gene lost 6 bases and the J gene lost 2 bases, with 16 bases spanning the gap. CDR1 and CDR2 (germline): SGHVS, FNYEAQ. The CDR3 has 16 amino acids.

This chain joins TRBV5-6 and TRBJ1-3, with TRBD1 matching over 7 bases. The CDR3 runs to 15 residues. CDR1 is SGHDT, CDR2 YYEEEE, per germline. Trimming cost V 4 bases and J 0 bases; bases outside gene matches: 4. The CDR3 loop is CASSMTGSSGNTIYF. Written as DNA, the CDR3 is TGTGCCAGCAGCATGACAGGGAGCTCTGGAAACACCATATATTTT.

The gene calls are TRBV29-1 and TRBJ2-1; TRBD2 agrees at 8 bases. Germline CDR1 is SQVTM and CDR2 is ANQGSEA. The V gene end was trimmed by 0 bases and the J gene end by 8 bases; junction bases not matched to a gene: 3. CDR3 length: 13 residues. In DNA, the CDR3 is TGCAGCGTTGAAGAGGGACTAGGGGATGAGCAGTTCTTC. Translated, it gives CSVEEGLGDEQFF.

The V gene is TRBV7-9, the J gene TRBJ1-1, with D maybe TRBD1 (5 bases). CDR1 is SEHNR and CDR2 is FQNEAQ in the germline V gene (reference sequence). V was trimmed by 3 bases and J by 2 bases, leaving 10 bases between them. This CDR3 spans 14 amino acids. DNA of the CDR3: TGTGCCAGCAGCTTCGGCAGGGCCAACACTGAAGCTTTCTTT. It translates to CASSFGRANTEAFF.

The chain links TRBV5-1 to TRBJ2-7; 8 nucleotides agree with TRBD1. This CDR3 region has 14 residues. Unmatched junction bases numbered 6, after V lost 1 base and J lost 6 bases. Germline-derived CDR1 and CDR2 are SGHRS and YFSETQ. This CDR3 is CASSLQGARGEQYF. The CDR3 DNA follows: TGCGCCAGCAGCTTGCAGGGGGCGCGGGGCGAGCAGTACTTC.

The chain couples TRBV28 to TRBJ1-1; 8 bases are a match to TRBD1. After removal of 7 bases from V and 11 bases from J, the junction contained 12 bases not matched to a gene. The CDR3 is 13 amino acids. The germline CDR1 and CDR2 sequences are MDHEN and SYDVKM. This chain's CDR3 is CASTAVGQAEAFF. The CDR3 DNA is TGTGCCAGCACGGCGGTGGGACAGGCAGAGGCTTTCTTT.

The chain links TRBV6-4 to TRBJ2-3; 7 bases are shared with TRBD2. The germline CDR1 and CDR2 sequences are MRHNA and SNTAGT. The length of the CDR3 is 14 residues. V gave up 1 base and J gave up 3 bases; unmatched junction bases: 1. CDR3 nucleotide sequence: TGTGCCAGCAGTGACTTTAGCGGGACAGATACGCAGTATTTT. Translation gives CASSDFSGTDTQYF.

The chain employs TRBV14 and TRBJ2-1, with 7 bases fitting TRBD1. Trimming removed 5 bases from V and 4 bases from J; junction bases left unmatched: 5. Germline V gene sequence: CDR1 SGHDN, CDR2 FVKESK. This CDR3 has 14 amino acids. The CDR3 sequence: CASSTRQGYNEQFF. DNA of the CDR3: TGTGCCAGCAGCACCCGACAGGGTTACAATGAGCAGTTCTTC.

This chain joins TRBV6-1 and TRBJ1-1, with D perhaps TRBD1 (6 bases). Germline CDR1 reads MNHNS; CDR2 reads SASEGT. The CDR3 spans 14 residues. V dropped 8 bases and J dropped 0 bases, with 13 bases sitting between them. The CDR3 DNA reads as TGTGCCAGCCGCCCGGACAGCTTGAACACTGAAGCTTTCTTT. Translated: CASRPDSLNTEAFF.

The V call is TRBV5-1, the J call TRBJ1-2; TRBD1 is a possible D gene (6 bases). The germline V gene has CDR1 SGHRS and CDR2 YFSETQ. The CDR3 totals 14 residues. Trimming shortened V by 2 bases and J by 3 bases, and 11 bases separated the two germline ends. CDR3 protein: CASSFTGPDYGYTF. DNA of the CDR3: TGCGCCAGCAGCTTCACAGGGCCTGACTATGGCTACACCTTC.

The chain links TRBV6-1 to TRBJ1-6; no reliable D call. Germline V gene sequence: CDR1 MNHNS, CDR2 SASEGT. The CDR3 is 13 amino acids. With 2 bases removed from V and 6 bases from J, the gap between germline ends came to 5 bases. The CDR3 region has the DNA TGTGCCAGCAGTGAACGACTTAATTCACCCCTCCACTTT. This translates into CASSERLNSPLHF.

The chain employs TRBV30 and TRBJ2-3; a weak D match, TRBD2 (6 bases). The V and J ends lost 6 bases and 4 bases respectively, with 14 bases between them. CDR3 size: 13 residues. Germline V gives CDR1 GTSNPN, CDR2 SVGIG (reference sequence). CDR3 sequence reads: CACSRSGSDTQYF. The CDR3 DNA sequence: TGTGCCTGCTCTCGCAGCGGGTCAGATACGCAGTATTTT.

This chain joins TRBV6-5 and TRBJ2-3; 7 bases align to TRBD2. Germline-derived CDR1 and CDR2 are MNHEY and SVGAGI. The CDR3 contains 15 residues. V was pared by 6 bases and J by 5 bases, with 11 bases of the junction left unmatched. The CDR3 nucleotides are TGTGCCAGCAGCCGCGGGGGACCCGGTGGAGATACGCAGTATTTT. It encodes CASSRGGPGGDTQYF.

CDR3 DNA: TGTGCCAGCAATACCCCCTTTGAGCGGGAGACATCGGCCTACGAGCAGTACTTC. Translated: CASNTPFERETSAYEQYF. The V call is TRBV28, the J call TRBJ2-7, with 8 bases aligning to TRBD2. CDR3 length: 18 amino acids. The germline CDR1 and CDR2 sequences are MDHEN and SYDVKM. Germline trimming cut 7 bases from V and 2 bases from J; bases unmatched to any gene: 19.

The J gene is TRBJ2-7, the V gene TRBV11-3, with 9 bases identical to TRBD2. The germline V gene has CDR1 SGHNT and CDR2 YENEEA. The V and J ends lost 5 bases and 2 bases, in that order; junction bases with no gene match: 13. This CDR3 has 17 amino acids. The CDR3 is CASSNGLAIKPPYEQYF. CDR3 in DNA: TGTGCCAGCAGCAATGGACTAGCGATTAAGCCACCCTACGAGCAGTACTTC.

The chain has TRBV11-3 and TRBJ2-3; 8 nucleotides align to TRBD1. The CDR3 runs 12 residues. CDR1 and CDR2 from the germline V gene are SGHNT and YENEEA. J was trimmed by 9 bases and V by 3 bases; bases with no gene match: 2. The CDR3 DNA follows: TGTGCCAGCAGCTTCGGACAGGGAACGCAGTATTTT. Translation: CASSFGQGTQYF.

The chain recombines TRBV27 with TRBJ1-4; D is perhaps TRBD1 (5 bases). With 6 bases removed from V and 5 bases from J, the gap between germline ends came to 10 bases. The germline V gene has CDR1 MNHEY and CDR2 SMNVEV (reference sequence). The CDR3 spans 13 residues. In DNA, the CDR3 is TGTGCCAGCAGGGGGACTTTGAATGAAAAACTGTTTTTT. It yields the protein CASRGTLNEKLFF.

This chain's CDR3 is CAWSQMGPSGELFF. The DNA for the CDR3 is TGTGCCTGGAGTCAAATGGGCCCATCGGGGGAGCTGTTTTTT. This chain uses TRBV30 with TRBJ2-2; D not resolved. This CDR3 spans 14 amino acids. Germline assignment: CDR1 GTSNPN and CDR2 SVGIG (reference sequence). Between the trimmed V and J ends, which lost 2 bases and 8 bases, there was a span of 15 bases. Looking up the rest from reference TRBV30 and TRBJ2-2 gives the full variable domain: SQTIHQWPATLVQPVGSPLSLECTVEGTSNPNLYWYRQAAGRGLQLLFYSVGIGQISSEVPQNLSASRPQDRQFILSSKKLLLSDSGFYLCAWSQMGPSGELFFGEGSRLTVL.